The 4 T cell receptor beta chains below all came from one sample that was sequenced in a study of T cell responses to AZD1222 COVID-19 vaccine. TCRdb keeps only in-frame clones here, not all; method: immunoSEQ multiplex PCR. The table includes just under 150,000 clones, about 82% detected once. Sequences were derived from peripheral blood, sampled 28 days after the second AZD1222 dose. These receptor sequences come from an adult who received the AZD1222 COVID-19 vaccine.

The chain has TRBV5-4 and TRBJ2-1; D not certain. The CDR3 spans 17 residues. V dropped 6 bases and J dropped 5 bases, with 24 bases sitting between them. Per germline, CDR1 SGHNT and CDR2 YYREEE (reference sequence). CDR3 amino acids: CASIPMDGDQSNNEQFF. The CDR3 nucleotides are TGTGCCAGCATCCCTATGGACGGAGACCAATCTAACAATGAGCAGTTCTTC.

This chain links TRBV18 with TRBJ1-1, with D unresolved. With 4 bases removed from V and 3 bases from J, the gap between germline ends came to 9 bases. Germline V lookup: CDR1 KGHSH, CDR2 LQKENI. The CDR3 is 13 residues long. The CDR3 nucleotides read TGTGCCAGCTCACTTGAGCGGTACACTGAAGCTTTCTTT. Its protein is CASSLERYTEAFF.

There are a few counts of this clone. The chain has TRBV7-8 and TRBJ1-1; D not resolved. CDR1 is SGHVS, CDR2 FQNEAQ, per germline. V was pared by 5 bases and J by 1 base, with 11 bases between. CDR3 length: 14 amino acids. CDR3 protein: CASSTRRSNTEAFF. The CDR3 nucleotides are TGTGCCAGCAGCACAAGACGGTCGAACACTGAAGCTTTCTTT.

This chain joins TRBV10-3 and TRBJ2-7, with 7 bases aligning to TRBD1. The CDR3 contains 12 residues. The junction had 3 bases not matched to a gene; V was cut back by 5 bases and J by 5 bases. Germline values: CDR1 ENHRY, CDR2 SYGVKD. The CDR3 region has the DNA TGTGCCATCAGTAAAGGGGGCGACGAGCAGTACTTC. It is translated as CAISKGGDEQYF.